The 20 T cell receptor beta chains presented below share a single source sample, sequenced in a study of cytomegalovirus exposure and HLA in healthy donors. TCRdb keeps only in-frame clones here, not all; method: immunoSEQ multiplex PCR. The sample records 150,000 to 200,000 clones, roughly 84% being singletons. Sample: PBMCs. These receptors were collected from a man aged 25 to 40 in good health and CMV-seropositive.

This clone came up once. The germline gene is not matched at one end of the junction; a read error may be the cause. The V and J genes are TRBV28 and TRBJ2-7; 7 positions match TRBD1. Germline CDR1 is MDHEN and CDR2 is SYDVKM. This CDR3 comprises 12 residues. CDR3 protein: CASSTGQALPSF. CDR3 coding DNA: TGTGCCAGCAGCACTGGACAGGCCCTCCCCTCATTC.

CDR3 sequence reads: CASSGQGIVTDTQYF. In DNA, the CDR3 is TGCGCCAGCAGCGGGCAGGGAATAGTGACAGATACGCAGTATTTT. The chain recombines TRBV5-1 with TRBJ2-3; D possibly corresponds to TRBD1 (5 bases). The V gene lost 4 bases and the J gene lost 3 bases, with 15 bases spanning the gap. This CDR3 is 15 amino acids long. Per germline, CDR1 SGHRS and CDR2 YFSETQ. The full variable domain, in which reference TRBV5-1 and TRBJ2-3 provide the parts outside the CDR3, is KAGVTQTPRYLIKTRGQQVTLSCSPISGHRSVSWYQQTPGQGLQFLFEYFSETQRNKGNFPGRFSGRQFSNSRSEMNVSTLELGDSALYLCASSGQGIVTDTQYFGPGTRLTVL.

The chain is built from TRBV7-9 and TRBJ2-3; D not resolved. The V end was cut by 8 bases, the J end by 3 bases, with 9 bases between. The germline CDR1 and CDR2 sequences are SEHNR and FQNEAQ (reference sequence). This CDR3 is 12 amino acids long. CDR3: CASQVSTDTQYF. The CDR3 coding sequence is TGTGCCAGCCAAGTTAGTACAGATACGCAGTATTTT. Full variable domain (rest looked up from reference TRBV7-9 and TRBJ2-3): DTGVSQNPRHKITKRGQNVTFRCDPISEHNRLYWYRQTLGQGPEFLTYFQNEAQLEKSRLLSDRFSAERPKGSFSTLEIQRTEQGDSAMYLCASQVSTDTQYFGPGTRLTVL.

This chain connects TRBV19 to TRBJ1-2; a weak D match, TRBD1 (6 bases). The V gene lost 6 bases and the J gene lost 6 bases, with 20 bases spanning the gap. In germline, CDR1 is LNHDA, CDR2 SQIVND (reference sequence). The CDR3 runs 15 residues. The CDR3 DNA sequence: TGTGCCAGTAGCCCCAGGACAGATGGGTTGGATGGCTACACCTTC. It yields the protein CASSPRTDGLDGYTF. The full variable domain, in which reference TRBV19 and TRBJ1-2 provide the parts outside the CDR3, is DGGITQSPKYLFRKEGQNVTLSCEQNLNHDAMYWYRQDPGQGLRLIYYSQIVNDFQKGDIAEGYSVSREKKESFPLTVTSAQKNPTAFYLCASSPRTDGLDGYTFGSGTRLTVV.

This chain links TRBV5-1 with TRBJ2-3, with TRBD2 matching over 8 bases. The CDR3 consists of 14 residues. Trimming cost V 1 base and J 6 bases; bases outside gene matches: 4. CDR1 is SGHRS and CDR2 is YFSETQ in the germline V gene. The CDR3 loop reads CASSLTSGGDTQYF. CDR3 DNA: TGCGCCAGCAGCTTGACTAGCGGTGGCGATACGCAGTATTTT.

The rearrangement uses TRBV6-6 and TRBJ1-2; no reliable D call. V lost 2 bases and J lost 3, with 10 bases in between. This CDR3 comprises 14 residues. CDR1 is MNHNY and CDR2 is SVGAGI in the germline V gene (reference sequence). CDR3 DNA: TGTGCCAGCAGTTACCCCGAGGTCCACTATGGCTACACCTTC. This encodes CASSYPEVHYGYTF.

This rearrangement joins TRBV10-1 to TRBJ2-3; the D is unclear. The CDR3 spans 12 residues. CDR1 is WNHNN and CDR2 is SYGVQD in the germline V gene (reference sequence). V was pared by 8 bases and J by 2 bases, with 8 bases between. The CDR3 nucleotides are TGCGCCAGCGGTTACAACACAGATACGCAGTATTTT. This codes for CASGYNTDTQYF.

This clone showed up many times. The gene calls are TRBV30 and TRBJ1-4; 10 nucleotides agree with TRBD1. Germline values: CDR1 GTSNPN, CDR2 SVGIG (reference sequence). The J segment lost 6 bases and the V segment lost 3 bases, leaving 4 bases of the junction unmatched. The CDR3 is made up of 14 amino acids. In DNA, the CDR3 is TGTGCCTGGAGCCGCGGGACAGGGGATGAAAAACTGTTTTTT. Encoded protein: CAWSRGTGDEKLFF.

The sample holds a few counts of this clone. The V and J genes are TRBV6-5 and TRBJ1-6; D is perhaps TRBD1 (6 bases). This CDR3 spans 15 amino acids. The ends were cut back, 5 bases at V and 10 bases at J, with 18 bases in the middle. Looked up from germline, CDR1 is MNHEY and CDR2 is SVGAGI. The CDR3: CASSIETGKGSPLHF. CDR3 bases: TGTGCCAGCAGTATCGAAACAGGGAAAGGCTCACCCCTCCACTTT.

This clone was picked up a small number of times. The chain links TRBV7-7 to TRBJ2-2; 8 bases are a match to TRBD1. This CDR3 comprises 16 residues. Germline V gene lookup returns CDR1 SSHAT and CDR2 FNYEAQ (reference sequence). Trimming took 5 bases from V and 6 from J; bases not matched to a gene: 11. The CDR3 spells CASSRTGTGSPGELFF. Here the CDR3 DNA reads TGTGCCAGCAGCAGGACCGGGACAGGCTCCCCCGGGGAGCTGTTTTTT.

CDR3 in DNA: TGTGCCAGCAGCTTGGGGCTTGACAGCTCTGGAAACACCATATATTTT. This translates into CASSLGLDSSGNTIYF. V gene TRBV5-4 combines with J gene TRBJ1-3; D possibly corresponds to TRBD1 (5 bases). Trimming cost V 0 bases and J 0 bases, with 10 bases left between them. CDR1 and CDR2 (germline): SGHNT, YYREEE (reference sequence). This CDR3 comprises 16 residues. The entire variable domain, with the rest obtained from reference TRBV5-4 and TRBJ1-3, is as follows: ETGVTQSPTHLIKTRGQQVTLRCSSQSGHNTVSWYQQALGQGPQFIFQYYREEENGRGNFPPRFSGLQFPNYSSELNVNALELDDSALYLCASSLGLDSSGNTIYFGEGSWLTVV.

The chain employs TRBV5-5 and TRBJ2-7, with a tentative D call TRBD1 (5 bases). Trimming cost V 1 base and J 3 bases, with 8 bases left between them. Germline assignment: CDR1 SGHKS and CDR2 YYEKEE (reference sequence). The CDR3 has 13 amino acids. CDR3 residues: CASSLNQGYEQYF. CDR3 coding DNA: TGTGCCAGCAGCTTGAACCAGGGCTACGAGCAGTACTTC.

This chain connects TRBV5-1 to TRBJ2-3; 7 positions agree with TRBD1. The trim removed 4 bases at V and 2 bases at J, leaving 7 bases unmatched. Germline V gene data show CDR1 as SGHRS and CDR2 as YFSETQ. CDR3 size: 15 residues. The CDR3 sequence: CASSIQTGTTDTQYF. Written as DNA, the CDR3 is TGCGCCAGCAGCATTCAGACAGGGACCACAGATACGCAGTATTTT.

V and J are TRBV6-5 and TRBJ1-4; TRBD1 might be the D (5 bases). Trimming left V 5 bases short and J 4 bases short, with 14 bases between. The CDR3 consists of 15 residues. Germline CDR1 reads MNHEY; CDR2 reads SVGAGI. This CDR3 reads CASSKEGRGNEKLFF. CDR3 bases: TGTGCCAGCAGTAAGGAGGGGAGGGGTAATGAAAAACTGTTTTTT.

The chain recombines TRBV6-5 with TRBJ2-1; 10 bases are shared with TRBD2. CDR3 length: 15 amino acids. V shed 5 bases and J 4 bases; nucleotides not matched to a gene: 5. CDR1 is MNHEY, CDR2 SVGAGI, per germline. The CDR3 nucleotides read TGTGCCAGCAGTACCTCTAGCGGGGGTTACAATGAGCAGTTCTTC. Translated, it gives CASSTSSGGYNEQFF.

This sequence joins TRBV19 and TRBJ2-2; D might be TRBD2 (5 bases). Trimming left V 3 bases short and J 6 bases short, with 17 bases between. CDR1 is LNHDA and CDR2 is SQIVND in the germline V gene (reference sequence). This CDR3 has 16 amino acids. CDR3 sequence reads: CASSIWRSQYAGELFF. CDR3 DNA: TGTGCCAGTAGTATTTGGAGGTCCCAATATGCCGGGGAGCTGTTTTTT.

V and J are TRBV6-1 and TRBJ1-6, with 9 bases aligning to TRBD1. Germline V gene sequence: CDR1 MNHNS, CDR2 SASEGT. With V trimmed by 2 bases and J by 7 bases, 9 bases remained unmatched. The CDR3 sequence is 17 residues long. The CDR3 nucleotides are TGTGCCAGCAGTGAATCGAAACAGGGGGCGCGAAATTCACCCCTCCACTTT. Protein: CASSESKQGARNSPLHF.

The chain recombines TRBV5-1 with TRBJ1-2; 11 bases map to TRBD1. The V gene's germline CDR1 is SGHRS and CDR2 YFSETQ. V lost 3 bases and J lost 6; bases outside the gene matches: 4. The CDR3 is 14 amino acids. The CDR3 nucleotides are TGCGCCAGCAGCTGGGGGACAGGGGGAGATGGCTACACCTTC. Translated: CASSWGTGGDGYTF.

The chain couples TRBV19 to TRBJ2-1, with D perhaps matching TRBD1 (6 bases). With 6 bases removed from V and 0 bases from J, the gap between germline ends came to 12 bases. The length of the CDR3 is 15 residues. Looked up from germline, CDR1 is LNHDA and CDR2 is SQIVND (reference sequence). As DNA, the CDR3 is TGTGCCAGTAGCCTAATGGACAGCTCCTACAATGAGCAGTTCTTC. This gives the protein CASSLMDSSYNEQFF.

The CDR3, as DNA: TGCGCCAGCAGCTTGGAACCTAGCGGGTCAACAACTGAGCAGTTCTTC. It specifies CASSLEPSGSTTEQFF. This sequence joins TRBV5-1 and TRBJ2-1; 8 nucleotides align to TRBD2. This CDR3 has 16 amino acids. V lost 0 bases, J lost 9 bases, and 11 bases stayed unmatched. Germline V gene sequence: CDR1 SGHRS, CDR2 YFSETQ.